Listed below are T cell receptor beta chains from one sample, sequenced in a study of blood T cell repertoires in COVID-19. TCRdb keeps only in-frame clones here, not all; method: immunoSEQ multiplex PCR. The sample has under 100,000 clones, around 85% seen once; the top ten hold 3% to 3.5%. Source material: peripheral blood. The receptors were gathered from a man in his fifties or sixties with acute or convalescent COVID-19. The CDR3 runs from the conserved cysteine through the conserved F or W. Each record gives: D gene, J gene, clone size, V gene, CDR3 protein, CDR3 DNA. D genes are given only for firm matches. Clone size is given for some rows only: seen once, a few or many times, or a class if the clone is expanded.

d_gene: TRBD1
j_gene: TRBJ2-7
abundance: -
v_gene: TRBV28
CDR3aa: CASSELRWQGTGTYEQYF
CDR3nt: TGTGCCAGCAGCGAACTTCGGTGGCAAGGGACAGGGACCTACGAGCAGTACTTC

d_gene: -
j_gene: TRBJ1-2
abundance: -
v_gene: TRBV5-4
CDR3aa: CASSSGNVGGYGYTF
CDR3nt: TGTGCCAGCAGCTCCGGGAATGTGGGGGGCTATGGCTACACCTTC

d_gene: TRBD1
j_gene: TRBJ2-7
abundance: -
v_gene: TRBV28
CDR3aa: CASSPGQAMRYEQYF
CDR3nt: TGTGCCAGCAGTCCCGGACAGGCGATGCGCTACGAGCAGTACTTC

d_gene: -
j_gene: TRBJ1-5
abundance: -
v_gene: TRBV6-5
CDR3aa: CASSLYGGSNQPQHF
CDR3nt: TGTGCCAGCAGTTTGTACGGGGGAAGCAATCAGCCCCAGCATTTT

d_gene: -
j_gene: TRBJ1-4
abundance: few
v_gene: TRBV5-1
CDR3aa: CASSAQTGPLEKLFF
CDR3nt: TGCGCCAGCAGCGCCCAAACAGGACCACTCGAAAAACTGTTTTTT

d_gene: TRBD2
j_gene: TRBJ2-2
abundance: -
v_gene: TRBV7-3
CDR3aa: CASRGLAGAGELFF
CDR3nt: TGTGCCAGCAGGGGACTAGCGGGAGCCGGGGAGCTGTTTTTT

d_gene: TRBD2
j_gene: TRBJ2-7
abundance: -
v_gene: TRBV6-2/TRBV6-3
CDR3aa: CASSYTGGSYEQYF
CDR3nt: TGTGCCAGCAGTTACACGGGAGGCAGCTACGAGCAGTACTTC

d_gene: -
j_gene: TRBJ2-7
abundance: -
v_gene: TRBV3-1/TRBV3-2
CDR3aa: CASSQGLIVEFYEQYF
CDR3nt: TGTGCCAGCAGCCAAGGGTTAATTGTCGAGTTCTACGAGCAGTACTTC

d_gene: -
j_gene: TRBJ1-1
abundance: -
v_gene: TRBV7-6
CDR3aa: CASSGGTAMNTEAFF
CDR3nt: TGTGCCAGCAGCGGAGGGACTGCCATGAACACTGAAGCTTTCTTT

d_gene: TRBD1
j_gene: TRBJ2-3
abundance: -
v_gene: TRBV6-5
CDR3aa: CASTPGTANTDTQYF
CDR3nt: TGTGCCAGCACCCCCGGGACAGCAAACACAGATACGCAGTATTTT

d_gene: -
j_gene: TRBJ1-5
abundance: -
v_gene: TRBV24-1
CDR3aa: CATHGGVSNQPQHF
CDR3nt: TGTGCCACCCATGGAGGGGTTAGCAATCAGCCCCAGCATTTT

d_gene: -
j_gene: TRBJ1-1
abundance: -
v_gene: TRBV6-2/TRBV6-3
CDR3aa: CASSTTPTEAFF
CDR3nt: TGTGCCAGCAGTACAACCCCAACTGAAGCTTTCTTT

d_gene: -
j_gene: TRBJ1-5
abundance: -
v_gene: TRBV5-5
CDR3aa: CASSLVAHLSNQPQHF
CDR3nt: TGTGCCAGCAGCTTGGTGGCTCACCTCTCCAATCAGCCCCAGCATTTT

d_gene: -
j_gene: TRBJ1-5
abundance: -
v_gene: TRBV28
CDR3aa: CASSLRGRGNQPQHF
CDR3nt: TGTGCCAGCAGTTTAAGGGGCCGTGGTAATCAGCCCCAGCATTTT

d_gene: -
j_gene: TRBJ1-2
abundance: -
v_gene: TRBV6-5
CDR3aa: CASSYPGAYGYTF
CDR3nt: TGTGCCAGCAGTTACCCAGGGGCGTATGGCTACACCTTC

d_gene: -
j_gene: TRBJ1-6
abundance: -
v_gene: TRBV5-6
CDR3aa: CASSPLGQDNSPLHF
CDR3nt: TGTGCCAGCAGCCCCCTGGGGCAGGATAATTCACCCCTCCACTTT

d_gene: TRBD1
j_gene: TRBJ2-7
abundance: -
v_gene: TRBV7-2
CDR3aa: CASSQTGGAGEQYF
CDR3nt: TGTGCCAGCAGCCAGACAGGGGGCGCGGGAGAGCAGTACTTC

d_gene: TRBD1
j_gene: TRBJ1-1
abundance: -
v_gene: TRBV11-2
CDR3aa: CASSLGQGLTEAFF
CDR3nt: TGTGCCAGCAGCTTAGGACAGGGGCTTACTGAAGCTTTCTTT

d_gene: TRBD1
j_gene: TRBJ1-5
abundance: -
v_gene: TRBV19
CDR3aa: CASSIELGQGGPQHF
CDR3nt: TGTGCCAGTAGTATAGAGTTAGGACAGGGCGGGCCCCAGCATTTT

d_gene: TRBD2
j_gene: TRBJ2-1
abundance: -
v_gene: TRBV30
CDR3aa: CAWSVQGGSYNEQFF
CDR3nt: TGTGCCTGGAGTGTACAAGGCGGGAGCTACAATGAGCAGTTCTTC

d_gene: -
j_gene: TRBJ2-1
abundance: -
v_gene: TRBV7-3
CDR3aa: CASSPEPWSSSYNEQFF
CDR3nt: TGTGCCAGCAGCCCGGAACCGTGGAGTAGCTCCTACAATGAGCAGTTCTTC

d_gene: -
j_gene: TRBJ1-2
abundance: -
v_gene: TRBV6-5
CDR3aa: CASTRQLGQYGYTF
CDR3nt: TGTGCCAGCACCAGACAATTGGGACAATACGGCTACACCTTC

d_gene: TRBD2
j_gene: TRBJ2-2
abundance: -
v_gene: TRBV7-9
CDR3aa: CASVKRENTGELFF
CDR3nt: TGTGCCAGCGTAAAGCGGGAGAACACCGGGGAGCTGTTTTTT

d_gene: -
j_gene: TRBJ1-2
abundance: -
v_gene: TRBV7-9
CDR3aa: CASSLLAGDRNYGYTF
CDR3nt: TGTGCCAGCAGCTTATTGGCAGGGGACCGTAACTATGGCTACACCTTC

d_gene: TRBD1
j_gene: TRBJ1-5
abundance: -
v_gene: TRBV6-5
CDR3aa: CASSSPRTGGNQPQHF
CDR3nt: TGTGCCAGCAGTTCCCCCCGGACAGGGGGAAATCAGCCCCAGCATTTT

d_gene: TRBD1
j_gene: TRBJ1-1
abundance: -
v_gene: TRBV5-1
CDR3aa: CASSWTGTGGTEAFF
CDR3nt: TGCGCCAGCAGCTGGACCGGGACAGGGGGAACTGAAGCTTTCTTT

d_gene: -
j_gene: TRBJ1-1
abundance: -
v_gene: TRBV27
CDR3aa: CASSRRETGKEAFF
CDR3nt: TGTGCCAGCAGTCGTAGAGAGACAGGTAAAGAAGCTTTCTTT

d_gene: TRBD1
j_gene: TRBJ2-5
abundance: -
v_gene: TRBV5-1
CDR3aa: CASSTSGQGQETQYF
CDR3nt: TGCGCCAGCAGCACCTCGGGACAGGGGCAAGAGACCCAGTACTTC

d_gene: TRBD1
j_gene: TRBJ2-3
abundance: -
v_gene: TRBV3-1/TRBV3-2
CDR3aa: CASRQGVGGVRTDTQYF
CDR3nt: TGTGCCAGCCGACAGGGGGTAGGGGGTGTCCGCACAGATACGCAGTATTTT

d_gene: -
j_gene: TRBJ1-2
abundance: -
v_gene: TRBV5-1
CDR3aa: CASSLGQSYGYTF
CDR3nt: TGCGCCAGCAGCTTGGGACAGTCCTATGGCTACACCTTC

d_gene: -
j_gene: TRBJ2-1
abundance: -
v_gene: TRBV5-1
CDR3aa: CASRPGVGNEQFF
CDR3nt: TGCGCCAGCAGACCCGGGGTAGGCAATGAGCAGTTCTTC

d_gene: TRBD1
j_gene: TRBJ2-5
abundance: -
v_gene: TRBV28
CDR3aa: CASPPGAGGVETQYF
CDR3nt: TGTGCCAGCCCCCCCGGGGCAGGGGGTGTGGAGACCCAGTACTTC

d_gene: -
j_gene: TRBJ1-4
abundance: -
v_gene: TRBV5-5
CDR3aa: CASSLAGGLVVTNEKLFF
CDR3nt: TGTGCCAGCAGCTTGGCGGGGGGGCTGGTTGTTACTAATGAAAAACTGTTTTTT

d_gene: -
j_gene: TRBJ2-7
abundance: few
v_gene: TRBV10-3
CDR3aa: CAIGQTYEQYF
CDR3nt: TGTGCCATCGGGCAGACCTACGAGCAGTACTTC

d_gene: TRBD1
j_gene: TRBJ2-7
abundance: -
v_gene: TRBV6-5
CDR3aa: CASSYGGQDYEQYF
CDR3nt: TGTGCCAGCAGTTACGGCGGACAGGACTACGAGCAGTACTTC

d_gene: -
j_gene: TRBJ1-6
abundance: -
v_gene: TRBV5-1
CDR3aa: CASSLGGDNPTYNSPLHF
CDR3nt: TGCGCCAGCAGCTTGGGAGGGGACAATCCCACTTATAATTCACCCCTCCACTTT

d_gene: -
j_gene: TRBJ2-1
abundance: few
v_gene: TRBV6-5
CDR3aa: CASSRGQSTHNEQFF
CDR3nt: TGTGCCAGCAGTCGAGGACAGAGCACCCACAATGAGCAGTTCTTC

d_gene: -
j_gene: TRBJ1-2
abundance: few
v_gene: TRBV7-9
CDR3aa: CASSLESQRSF
CDR3nt: TGTGCCAGCAGCTTAGAGAGTCAACGGAGCTTC

d_gene: -
j_gene: TRBJ2-3
abundance: -
v_gene: TRBV9
CDR3aa: CASSARPERSTDTQYF
CDR3nt: TGTGCCAGCAGCGCGAGGCCCGAGAGGAGCACAGATACGCAGTATTTT

d_gene: TRBD1
j_gene: TRBJ2-5
abundance: -
v_gene: TRBV4-1
CDR3aa: CASSQQDRGGQETQYF
CDR3nt: TGCGCCAGCAGCCAACAGGACAGGGGCGGCCAAGAGACCCAGTACTTC

d_gene: -
j_gene: TRBJ1-2
abundance: once
v_gene: TRBV5-1
CDR3aa: CASSLADRNYGYTF
CDR3nt: TGCGCCAGCAGCTTGGCGGACAGAAACTATGGCTACACCTTC

d_gene: -
j_gene: TRBJ1-3
abundance: -
v_gene: TRBV30
CDR3aa: CAWSAGSGNTIYF
CDR3nt: TGTGCCTGGAGTGCAGGTTCTGGAAACACCATATATTTT

d_gene: TRBD2
j_gene: TRBJ2-1
abundance: -
v_gene: TRBV13
CDR3aa: CASSLERTSGTNEQFF
CDR3nt: TGTGCCAGCAGCTTAGAGCGCACTAGCGGGACAAATGAGCAGTTCTTC

d_gene: TRBD2
j_gene: TRBJ2-3
abundance: -
v_gene: TRBV7-9
CDR3aa: CASSPRGLAGYTDTQYF
CDR3nt: TGTGCCAGCAGCCCCAGAGGACTAGCGGGTTACACAGATACGCAGTATTTT

d_gene: -
j_gene: TRBJ2-1
abundance: -
v_gene: TRBV3-1/TRBV3-2
CDR3aa: CASSQVRTLQDEQFF
CDR3nt: TGTGCCAGCAGCCAAGTTCGGACACTACAGGATGAGCAGTTCTTC

d_gene: TRBD2
j_gene: TRBJ2-5
abundance: -
v_gene: TRBV27
CDR3aa: CASSLAGVQETQYF
CDR3nt: TGTGCCAGCAGTCTAGCGGGGGTTCAAGAGACCCAGTACTTC

d_gene: TRBD2
j_gene: TRBJ2-1
abundance: -
v_gene: TRBV7-2
CDR3aa: CASSSQTSGGAVWYNEQFF
CDR3nt: TGTGCCAGCAGCTCGCAGACTAGCGGGGGGGCCGTTTGGTACAATGAGCAGTTCTTC

d_gene: -
j_gene: TRBJ2-1
abundance: -
v_gene: TRBV2
CDR3aa: CASRNRVYNEQFF
CDR3nt: TGTGCCAGCAGAAACAGGGTATACAATGAGCAGTTCTTC

d_gene: -
j_gene: TRBJ2-6
abundance: -
v_gene: TRBV3-1/TRBV3-2
CDR3aa: CASSVNGANVLTF
CDR3nt: TGTGCCAGCAGCGTAAATGGGGCCAACGTCCTGACTTTC

d_gene: TRBD1
j_gene: TRBJ1-2
abundance: -
v_gene: TRBV7-9
CDR3aa: CASSQGQSYGYTF
CDR3nt: TGTGCCAGCAGCCAGGGACAGTCCTATGGCTACACCTTC

d_gene: -
j_gene: TRBJ2-7
abundance: -
v_gene: TRBV5-1
CDR3aa: CASSSGQSSEQYF
CDR3nt: TGCGCCAGCAGCTCTGGACAGTCTAGCGAGCAGTACTTC

d_gene: -
j_gene: TRBJ1-5
abundance: few
v_gene: TRBV7-2
CDR3aa: CASNSAGSNQPQHF
CDR3nt: TGTGCCAGCAACTCCGCCGGTAGCAATCAGCCCCAGCATTTT

d_gene: -
j_gene: TRBJ2-1
abundance: -
v_gene: TRBV4-2
CDR3aa: CASSQARGGDEQFF
CDR3nt: TGTGCCAGCAGCCAAGCGCGAGGGGGTGATGAGCAGTTCTTC